This T cell receptor (beta chain) originates from a study of T cells after yellow fever vaccination. Germline V CDR1 and CDR2: LGHDT, YNNKEL (reference sequence). The CDR3 consists of 17 residues. The junction had 9 bases not matched to a gene; V was cut back by 0 bases and J by 7 bases. TCRdb itself ran the 5' RACE reads through MiXCR, one entry per CDR3 protein. This table holds a few hundred thousand distinct CDR3 sequences, 7.5% to 9% found once. The chain combines TRBV3-1 with TRBJ2-2; 9 positions agree with TRBD2. This clonotype was obtained from a young man who received the YFV17D yellow fever vaccine. Here the sequenced sample was CD4+ T cells sorted from PBMCs, taken 5 days after the yellow fever booster vaccination. The CDR3 protein is CASSQDRRGGQGGELFF. In DNA, the CDR3 is TGTGCCAGCAGCCAAGACCGGCGGGGGGGCCAAGGCGGGGAGCTGTTTTTT.